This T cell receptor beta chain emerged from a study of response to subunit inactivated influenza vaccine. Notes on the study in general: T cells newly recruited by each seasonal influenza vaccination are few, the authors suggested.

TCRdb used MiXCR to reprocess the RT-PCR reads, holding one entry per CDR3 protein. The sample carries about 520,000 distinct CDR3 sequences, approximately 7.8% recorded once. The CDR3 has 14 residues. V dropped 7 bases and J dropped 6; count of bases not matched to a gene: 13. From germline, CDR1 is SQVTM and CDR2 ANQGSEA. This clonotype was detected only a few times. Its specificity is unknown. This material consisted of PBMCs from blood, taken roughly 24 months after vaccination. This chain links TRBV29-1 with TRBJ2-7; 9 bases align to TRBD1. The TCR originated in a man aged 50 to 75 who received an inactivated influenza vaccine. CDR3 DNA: TGCAGCGCCAAAGAGACAGGGGGTTTTCGCGAGCAGTACTTC. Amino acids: CSAKETGGFREQYF.